Below, 17 T cell receptor beta chains from the same sample are listed, as sequenced in a study of vaccination effects on CD4 cells after COVID-19. Ahead of sequencing, the ViraFEST assay grew antigen-specific CD4+ T cells using viral peptide pools. Culturing for around eleven days preceded CD4+ T cell isolation. Participants completed two doses of the BNT162b2 or mRNA-1273 vaccine. Generated by immunoSEQ multiplex PCR, the TCRdb table keeps only in-frame clones and is missing some. The table has around 65,000 clones, roughly 73% seen once. These receptors are not linked to any known antigen. Specimen: CD4+ T cells from PBMCs cultured with HCoV-229E spike peptides, collected after COVID-19 vaccination. Receptors were obtained from a human donor who received a COVID-19 vaccine.

Here the CDR3 reads CASSLVENTIYF. CDR3 DNA sequence: TGTGCCAGCAGCTTAGTTGAAAACACCATATATTTT. The chain combines TRBV11-2 with TRBJ1-3; D unclear. Looked up from germline, CDR1 is SGHAT and CDR2 is FQNNGV. The CDR3 loop spans 12 amino acids. V shed 1 base and J shed 6 bases, with 4 bases lying between them.

The chain has TRBV13 and TRBJ2-2, with D possibly being TRBD1 (5 bases). V lost 2 bases, J lost 7 bases, and 11 bases lay in between. Germline V gives CDR1 PRHDT, CDR2 FYEKMQ (reference sequence). This CDR3 is built from 14 residues. CDR3 protein: CASSLSWGFGELFF. CDR3 in DNA: TGTGCCAGCAGCTTAAGTTGGGGCTTCGGGGAGCTGTTTTTT.

This chain joins TRBV7-9 and TRBJ1-2; D is uncertain. This CDR3 is built from 13 residues. Trimming took off 7 bases at V and 0 bases at J, with 9 bases between the two ends. Per the germline V gene, CDR1 is SEHNR and CDR2 is FQNEAQ (reference sequence). The CDR3 bases are TGTGCCAGCACCAACGGTGCTAACTATGGCTACACCTTC. This sequence encodes CASTNGANYGYTF.

This clone was counted once. The gene calls are TRBV7-9 and TRBJ2-5; D remains ambiguous. There are 12 residues in the CDR3. Trimming took 2 bases from V and 7 from J, leaving 8 bases between them. Looked up from germline, CDR1 is SEHNR and CDR2 is FQNEAQ (reference sequence). DNA for the CDR3: TGTGCCAGCAGCTTATTTAGTACGACCCAGTACTTC. Translating it yields CASSLFSTTQYF.

This clone was seen a handful of times. This sequence joins TRBV28 and TRBJ1-1; D remains unclear. This CDR3 region has 13 residues. Germline V gene lookup returns CDR1 MDHEN and CDR2 SYDVKM. Trimming stripped 2 bases from V and 10 bases from J, with 14 bases between. The CDR3 bases are TGTGCCAGCAGTTTAATCGGGCCACAGAGAGCTTTCTTT. As protein: CASSLIGPQRAFF. The full variable domain, its missing parts supplied by reference TRBV28 and TRBJ1-1, is DVKVTQSSRYLVKRTGEKVFLECVQDMDHENMFWYRQDPGLGLRLIYFSYDVKMKEKGDIPEGYSVSREKKERFSLILESASTNQTSMYLCASSLIGPQRAFFGQGTRLTVV.

This clone was seen more than once but under ten times. The V and J genes are TRBV7-9 and TRBJ1-6; unclear D gene. Looked up from germline, CDR1 is SEHNR and CDR2 is FQNEAQ (reference sequence). The CDR3 spans 15 residues. Deletions cut 5 bases from V and 2 bases from J, with 10 bases between. In nucleotides, the CDR3 is TGTGCCAGCAGCCCCGCTGGGACCTATAATTCACCCCTCCACTTT. Its translation is CASSPAGTYNSPLHF.

The rearrangement uses TRBV2 and TRBJ1-6, with 7 positions matching TRBD1. The V and J ends lost 2 bases and 10 bases, in that order; junction bases with no gene match: 11. CDR3 length equals 16 residues. Germline lookup yields CDR1 SNHLY and CDR2 FYNNEI. The CDR3 region is CASSERGRRSQSPLHF. The CDR3 DNA is TGTGCCAGCAGTGAAAGGGGGCGACGTTCGCAATCACCCCTCCACTTT.

This clone was detected once. The rearrangement joins TRBV7-3 to TRBJ2-3, with D possibly being TRBD1 or TRBD2 (5 bases each). V lost 2 bases, J lost 3 bases, and 12 bases lay in between. The CDR3 extends over 15 amino acids. Germline lookup yields CDR1 SGHTA and CDR2 FQGTGA. The CDR3 spells CASSLWAEGTDTQYF. The CDR3 coding sequence is TGTGCCAGCAGCTTATGGGCAGAGGGGACAGATACGCAGTATTTT. The complete variable domain, with remaining parts taken from reference TRBV7-3 and TRBJ2-3, reads GAGVSQTPSNKVTEKGKYVELRCDPISGHTALYWYRQSLGQGPEFLIYFQGTGAADDSGLPNDRFFAVRPEGSVSTLKIQRTERGDSAVYLCASSLWAEGTDTQYFGPGTRLTVL.

The chain recombines TRBV7-9 with TRBJ2-5; TRBD2 matches 8 bases. The CDR3 is made up of 15 amino acids. CDR1 is SEHNR, CDR2 FQNEAQ, per germline (reference sequence). The J segment lost 3 bases and the V segment lost 5 bases, leaving 8 bases of the junction unmatched. CDR3 nucleotide sequence: TGTGCCAGCAGCCCTCGGAGCGGGGGTGAAGAGACCCAGTACTTC. Translation gives CASSPRSGGEETQYF.

The chain carries TRBV7-2 and TRBJ2-1; 9 positions match TRBD1. Per germline, CDR1 SGHTA and CDR2 FQGNSA. The V segment lost 6 bases and the J segment 1 base; nucleotides outside the gene matches: 4. This CDR3 is 15 amino acids long. The CDR3 loop is CASRLDRGSYNEQFF. DNA for the CDR3: TGTGCCAGCAGACTCGACAGGGGGTCCTACAATGAGCAGTTCTTC.

A single count supports this clone. The V call is TRBV15, the J call TRBJ1-5; a possible D gene is TRBD1 (6 bases). The CDR3 covers 17 residues. Germline loops: CDR1 LNHNV, CDR2 YYDKDF (reference sequence). V was pared by 0 bases and J by 6 bases, with 18 bases between. Here the CDR3 DNA reads TGTGCCACCAGCAGAGATCGGGACATGTCGTACGGTCAGCCCCAGCATTTT. This gives the protein CATSRDRDMSYGQPQHF.

The chain carries TRBV5-1 and TRBJ2-1; 10 nucleotides line up with TRBD1. Germline loops: CDR1 SGHRS, CDR2 YFSETQ. This CDR3 comprises 16 residues. Trimming at V came to 0 bases and at J to 8 bases, leaving 8 bases not matched to a gene. The CDR3 DNA follows: TGCGCCAGCAGCTTGGCCCCGGGACAGGGGATGCATGAGCAGTTCTTC. The encoded protein is CASSLAPGQGMHEQFF.

The chain carries TRBV19 and TRBJ2-2; possible D gene TRBD2, 5 bases. V was shortened by 3 bases and J by 6 bases, with 14 bases between the two germline ends. CDR3 size: 15 residues. Germline-derived CDR1 and CDR2 are LNHDA and SQIVND (reference sequence). CDR3 nucleotide sequence: TGTGCCAGTAGTATCTCCGGACTCCGCGCCGGGGAGCTGTTTTTT. It yields the protein CASSISGLRAGELFF.

The gene calls are TRBV5-1 and TRBJ1-1; weak D call: TRBD1 (5 bases). CDR1 and CDR2 (germline): SGHRS, YFSETQ. The CDR3 has 15 amino acids. V was shortened by 2 bases and J by 4 bases, with 15 bases between the two germline ends. This chain's CDR3 is CASSFMGMGGTEAFF. The CDR3 nucleotides are TGCGCCAGCAGCTTTATGGGGATGGGGGGCACTGAAGCTTTCTTT.

This sequence joins TRBV7-2 and TRBJ2-1, with D possibly being TRBD2 (6 bases). The CDR3 has 15 amino acids. Trimming stripped 2 bases from V and 4 bases from J, with 12 bases between. CDR1 SGHTA and CDR2 FQGNSA come from the germline V gene. The chain's CDR3 is CASSLMSGVYNEQFF. CDR3 DNA sequence: TGTGCCAGCAGCTTAATGTCGGGGGTGTACAATGAGCAGTTCTTC.

This chain links TRBV6-5 with TRBJ1-2; no clear D. Per the germline V gene, CDR1 is MNHEY and CDR2 is SVGAGI. Trimming cost V 3 bases and J 8 bases, with 13 bases left between them. This CDR3 comprises 13 residues. This CDR3 is CASSYREFGGYTF. The CDR3 coding sequence is TGTGCCAGCAGTTATCGGGAATTCGGCGGCTACACCTTC.

The CDR3 sequence is CASSAVGTSDTQYF. The CDR3, as DNA: TGTGCCAGCAGCGCCGTGGGGACCTCTGATACGCAGTATTTT. The V gene is TRBV9, the J gene TRBJ2-3; D assignment may be TRBD1 or TRBD2 (5 bases each). With 3 bases removed from V and 6 bases from J, the gap between germline ends came to 14 bases. The V gene's germline CDR1 is SGDLS and CDR2 YYNGEE. CDR3 size: 14 residues.